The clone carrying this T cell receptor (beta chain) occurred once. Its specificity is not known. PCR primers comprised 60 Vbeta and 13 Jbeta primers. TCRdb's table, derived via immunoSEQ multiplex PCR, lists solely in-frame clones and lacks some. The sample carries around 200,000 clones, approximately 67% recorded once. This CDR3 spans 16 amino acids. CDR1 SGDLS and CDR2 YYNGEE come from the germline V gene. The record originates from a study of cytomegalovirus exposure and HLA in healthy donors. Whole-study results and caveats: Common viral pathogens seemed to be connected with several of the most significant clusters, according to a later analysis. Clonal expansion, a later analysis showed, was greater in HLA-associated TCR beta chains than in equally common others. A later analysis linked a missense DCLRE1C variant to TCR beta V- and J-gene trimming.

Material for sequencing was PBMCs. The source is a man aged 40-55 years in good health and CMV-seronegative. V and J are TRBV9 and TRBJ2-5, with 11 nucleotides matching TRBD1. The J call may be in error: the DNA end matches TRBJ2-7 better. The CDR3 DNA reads TGTGCCAGCAGCCCATCCGGGACAGGGGGTTCCTACGAGCAGTACTTC. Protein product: CASSPSGTGGSYEQYF.